Sequencing of this TCR beta chain was carried out in a study of beta chain features in type 1 diabetes. This clone was seen only a few times. Its specificity is not known. Looked up from germline, CDR1 is LGHNA and CDR2 is YSLEER. This CDR3 is 14 amino acids long. Trimming pared 0 bases from V and 0 bases from J, leaving 5 bases between. Study-level findings and limits: Moderate yet significant TCRB CDR3 shortening was seen in Type 1 diabetes patients in all four CD4+ subsets. Overrepresentation of cells with high TCR expression could result from cDNA sequencing. Any HLA type influence on TCRB rearrangement was left unresolved here.

A CD45RO/CCR7/CD25/CD127/CD95/CD27 panel sorted naive, central memory, regulatory and stem cell-like memory CD4+ cells. Purities in excess of 95% were seen in all sorted populations. The sequenced template was cDNA made from the entire isolated RNA. Sequencing was performed with immunoSEQ multiplex PCR; in TCRdb, only in-frame clones are kept and a portion is missing. The table records 300,000 to 350,000 clones, roughly 14% of them present only once. This receptor was taken from a young woman with type 1 diabetes. Sequencing was done on a sample of naive CD4+ T cells from blood. The rearrangement joins TRBV4-3 to TRBJ1-1, with D unresolved. CDR3 in DNA: TGCGCCAGCAGCCAAGATATAGTGAACACTGAAGCTTTCTTT. This encodes CASSQDIVNTEAFF.